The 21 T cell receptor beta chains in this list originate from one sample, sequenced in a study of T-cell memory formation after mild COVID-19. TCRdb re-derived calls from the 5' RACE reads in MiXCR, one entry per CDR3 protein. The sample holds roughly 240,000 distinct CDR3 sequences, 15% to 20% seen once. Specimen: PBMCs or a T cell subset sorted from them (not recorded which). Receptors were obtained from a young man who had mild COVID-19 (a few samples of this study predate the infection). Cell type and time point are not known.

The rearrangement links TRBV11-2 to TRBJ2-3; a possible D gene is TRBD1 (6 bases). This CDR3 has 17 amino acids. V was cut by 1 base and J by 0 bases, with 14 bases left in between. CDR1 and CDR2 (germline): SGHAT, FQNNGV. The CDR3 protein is CASSLGRGYSSTDTQYF. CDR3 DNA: TGTGCCAGCAGCTTAGGAAGGGGGTATTCTAGCACAGATACGCAGTATTTT.

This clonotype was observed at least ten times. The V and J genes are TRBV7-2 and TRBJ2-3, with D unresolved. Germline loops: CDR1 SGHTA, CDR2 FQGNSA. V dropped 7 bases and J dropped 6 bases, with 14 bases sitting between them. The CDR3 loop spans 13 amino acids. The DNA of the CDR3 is TGTGCCAGCACCCTATCCCCGTCGGATACGCAGTATTTT. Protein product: CASTLSPSDTQYF.

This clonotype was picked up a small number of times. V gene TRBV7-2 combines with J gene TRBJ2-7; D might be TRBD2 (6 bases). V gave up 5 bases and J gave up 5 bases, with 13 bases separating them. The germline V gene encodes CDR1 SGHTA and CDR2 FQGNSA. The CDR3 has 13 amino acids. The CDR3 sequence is CASSPTRFDEQYV. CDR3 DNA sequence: TGTGCCAGCAGCCCGACTAGGTTTGACGAGCAGTACGTC.

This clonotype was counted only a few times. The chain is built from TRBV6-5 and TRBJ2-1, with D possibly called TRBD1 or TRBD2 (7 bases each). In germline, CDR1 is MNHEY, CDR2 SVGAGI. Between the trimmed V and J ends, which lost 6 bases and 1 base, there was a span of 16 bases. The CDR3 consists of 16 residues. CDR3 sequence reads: CASRPGGVSSYNEQFF. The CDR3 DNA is TGTGCCAGCAGACCAGGGGGGGTCAGTTCCTACAATGAGCAGTTCTTC.

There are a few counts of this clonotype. The CDR3 here is CASSQAWGLVTGELFF. CDR3 DNA: TGTGCCAGCAGCCAAGCCTGGGGGCTAGTCACCGGGGAGCTGTTTTTT. The chain joins TRBV14 to TRBJ2-2, with a possible D match to TRBD1 (6 bases). The CDR3 is made up of 16 amino acids. Trimming took 1 base from V and 4 from J, leaving 13 bases between them. Germline CDR1 SGHDN, CDR2 FVKESK.

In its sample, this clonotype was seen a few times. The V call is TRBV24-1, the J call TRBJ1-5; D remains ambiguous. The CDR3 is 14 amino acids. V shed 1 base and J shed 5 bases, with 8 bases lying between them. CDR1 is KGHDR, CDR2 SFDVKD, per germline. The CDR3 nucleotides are TGTGCCACCAGTGATTTTGGGCGAGATCAGCCCCAGCATTTT. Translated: CATSDFGRDQPQHF.

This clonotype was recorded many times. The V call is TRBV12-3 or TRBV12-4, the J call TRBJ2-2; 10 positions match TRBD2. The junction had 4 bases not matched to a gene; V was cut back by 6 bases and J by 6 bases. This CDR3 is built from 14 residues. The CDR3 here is CASRNSGGSGELFF. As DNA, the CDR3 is TGTGCCAGCAGGAATAGCGGGGGGTCCGGGGAGCTGTTTTTT.

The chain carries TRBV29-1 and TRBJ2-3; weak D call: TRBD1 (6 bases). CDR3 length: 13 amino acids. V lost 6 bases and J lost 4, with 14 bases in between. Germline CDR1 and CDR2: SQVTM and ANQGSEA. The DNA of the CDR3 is TGCAGCGTGAGGGGGTCTGGCGCAGATACGCAGTATTTT. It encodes CSVRGSGADTQYF.

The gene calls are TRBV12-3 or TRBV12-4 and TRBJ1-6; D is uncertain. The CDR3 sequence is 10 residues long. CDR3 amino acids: CALVDSPLHF. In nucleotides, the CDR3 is TGTGCTCTAGTGGATTCACCCCTCCACTTT.

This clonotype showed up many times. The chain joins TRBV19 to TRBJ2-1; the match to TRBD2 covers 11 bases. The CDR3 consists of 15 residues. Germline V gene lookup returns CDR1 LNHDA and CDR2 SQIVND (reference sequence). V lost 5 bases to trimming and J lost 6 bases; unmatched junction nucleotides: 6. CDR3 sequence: CASSPTSGDFNEQFF. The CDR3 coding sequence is TGTGCCAGTAGTCCGACTAGCGGGGACTTCAATGAGCAGTTCTTC.

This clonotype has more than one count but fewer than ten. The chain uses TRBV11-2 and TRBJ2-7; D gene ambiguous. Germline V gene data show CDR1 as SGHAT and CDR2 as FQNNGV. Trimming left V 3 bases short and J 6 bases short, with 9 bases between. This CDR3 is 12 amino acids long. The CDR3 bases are TGTGCCAGCAGCTTCCCATCCCCCGAGCAGTACTTC. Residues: CASSFPSPEQYF. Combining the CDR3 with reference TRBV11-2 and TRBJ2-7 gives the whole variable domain EAGVAQSPRYKIIEKRQSVAFWCNPISGHATLYWYQQILGQGPKLLIQFQNNGVVDDSQLPKDRFSAERLKGVDSTLKIQPAKLEDSAVYLCASSFPSPEQYFGPGTRLTVT.

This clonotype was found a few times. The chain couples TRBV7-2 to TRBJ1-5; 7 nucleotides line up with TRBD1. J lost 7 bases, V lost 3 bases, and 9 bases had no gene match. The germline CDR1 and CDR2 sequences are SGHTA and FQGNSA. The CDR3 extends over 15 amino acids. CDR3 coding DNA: TGTGCCAGCAGCTTGACAGGGCAGAGTTGGCAGCCCCAGCATTTT. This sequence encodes CASSLTGQSWQPQHF.

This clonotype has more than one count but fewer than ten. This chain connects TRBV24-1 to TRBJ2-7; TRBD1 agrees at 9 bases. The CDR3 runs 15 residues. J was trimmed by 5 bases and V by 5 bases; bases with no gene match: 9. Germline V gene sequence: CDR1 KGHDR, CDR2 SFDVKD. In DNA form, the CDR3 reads TGTGCCACCAGTGCCCAGGGACAGGGTGGAGACGAGCAGTACGTC. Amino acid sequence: CATSAQGQGGDEQYV.

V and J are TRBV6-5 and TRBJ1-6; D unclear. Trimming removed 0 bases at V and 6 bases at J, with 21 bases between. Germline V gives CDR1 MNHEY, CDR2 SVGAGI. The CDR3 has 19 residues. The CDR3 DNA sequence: TGTGCCAGCAGTTACTCGATTTTCTCAGGTTCTGATTCTAATTCACCCCTCCACTTT. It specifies CASSYSIFSGSDSNSPLHF.

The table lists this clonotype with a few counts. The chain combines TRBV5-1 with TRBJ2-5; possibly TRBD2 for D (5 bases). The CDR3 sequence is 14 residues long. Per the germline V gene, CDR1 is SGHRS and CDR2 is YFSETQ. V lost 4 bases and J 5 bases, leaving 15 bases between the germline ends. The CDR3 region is CASSKREGVETQYF. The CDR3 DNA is TGCGCCAGCAGCAAAAGAGAGGGTGTGGAGACCCAGTACTTC.

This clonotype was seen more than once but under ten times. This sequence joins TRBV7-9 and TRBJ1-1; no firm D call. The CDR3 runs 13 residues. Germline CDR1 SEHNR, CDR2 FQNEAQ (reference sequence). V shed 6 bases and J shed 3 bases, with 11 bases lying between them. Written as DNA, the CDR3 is TGTGCCAGCAGGTCCCATGGGGACACTGAAGCTTTCTTT. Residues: CASRSHGDTEAFF.

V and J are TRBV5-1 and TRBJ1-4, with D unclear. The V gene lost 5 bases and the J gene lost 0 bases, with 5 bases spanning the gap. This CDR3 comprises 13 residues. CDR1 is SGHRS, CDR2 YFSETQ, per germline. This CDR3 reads CASRATTNEKLFF. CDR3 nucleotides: TGCGCCAGCAGGGCTACAACTAATGAAAAACTGTTTTTT.

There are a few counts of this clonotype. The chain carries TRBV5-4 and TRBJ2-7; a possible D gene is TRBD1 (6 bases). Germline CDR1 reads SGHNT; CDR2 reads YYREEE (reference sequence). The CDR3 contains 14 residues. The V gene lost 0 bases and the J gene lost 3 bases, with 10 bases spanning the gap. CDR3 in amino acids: CASSLAGQFYEQYF. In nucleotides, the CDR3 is TGTGCCAGCAGCTTGGCCGGACAGTTCTACGAGCAGTACTTC.

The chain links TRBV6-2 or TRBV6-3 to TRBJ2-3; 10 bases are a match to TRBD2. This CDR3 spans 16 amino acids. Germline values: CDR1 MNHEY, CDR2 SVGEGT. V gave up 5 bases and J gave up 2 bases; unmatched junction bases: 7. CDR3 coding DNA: TGTGCCAGCAGTCCCGGGACTAGCGTCGTCACAGATACGCAGTATTTT. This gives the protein CASSPGTSVVTDTQYF.

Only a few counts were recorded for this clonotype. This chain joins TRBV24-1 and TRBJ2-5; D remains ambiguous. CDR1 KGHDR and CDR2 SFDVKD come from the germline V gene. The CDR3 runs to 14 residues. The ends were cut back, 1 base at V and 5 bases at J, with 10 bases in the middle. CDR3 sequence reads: CATSDFVVEETQYF. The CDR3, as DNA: TGTGCCACCAGTGATTTTGTTGTTGAGGAGACCCAGTACTTC.

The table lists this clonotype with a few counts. In DNA, the CDR3 is TGTGCCAGCAGCTTGGAAATGGGACTGGGATCCTACGAGCAGTACTTC. This encodes CASSLEMGLGSYEQYF. The rearrangement uses TRBV5-4 and TRBJ2-7, with D tentatively TRBD2 (6 bases). Germline assignment: CDR1 SGHNT and CDR2 YYREEE (reference sequence). The ends were cut back, 0 bases at V and 1 base at J, with 14 bases in the middle. This CDR3 contains 16 residues.